The rows below give T cell receptor beta chains drawn from one sample of a study of blood T cell repertoires in COVID-19. The protocol was immunoSEQ multiplex PCR, while the TCRdb copy is restricted to in-frame clones and leaves out a portion. The sample has 150,000 or so clones, around 90% seen once. Specimen: peripheral blood. The receptors originated from a human donor in a cohort sampled during active COVID-19. The CDR3 runs from the conserved cysteine through the conserved F or W. The D gene is left open where the match is weak. Rows give clone size only sometimes, using once, few, many, or a class for an expanded clone.

d_call clone_size j_call v_call cdr3_aa cdr3_nt
NA NA TRBJ2-7 TRBV5-4 CASSSIQGLASYEQYF TGTGCCAGCAGCTCCATTCAGGGTTTAGCCTCCTACGAGCAGTACTTC
NA NA TRBJ2-5 TRBV4-1 CASSQEWAEGQETQYF TGCGCCAGCAGCCAAGAATGGGCGGAGGGCCAAGAGACCCAGTACTTC
NA few TRBJ1-6 TRBV7-9 CASSFGQSGSPLHF TGTGCCAGCAGCTTTGGACAGTCAGGTTCACCCCTCCACTTT
TRBD2 NA TRBJ2-7 TRBV9 CASSVGSSGSSYEQYF TGTGCCAGCAGCGTAGGAAGTAGCGGGAGCTCCTACGAGCAGTACTTC
NA NA TRBJ1-2 TRBV19 CASSIDSTSTPYGYTF TGTGCCAGTAGTATAGATTCAACCTCCACACCCTATGGCTACACCTTC
NA NA TRBJ1-1 TRBV5-5 CASSRQGNTEAFF TGTGCCAGCAGCCGCCAGGGGAACACTGAAGCTTTCTTT
NA NA TRBJ1-5 TRBV28 CASSLCCLGRVSNQPQHF TGTGCCAGCAGTTTATGTTGTTTAGGCAGGGTTAGCAATCAGCCCCAGCATTTT
TRBD1 NA TRBJ1-5 TRBV19 CASSTLGTGSNQPQHF TGTGCCAGTAGTACCTTGGGGACAGGATCCAATCAGCCCCAGCATTTT
NA once TRBJ1-1 TRBV28 CASSLDGGPNTEAFF TGTGCCAGCAGTCTGGACGGGGGACCGAACACTGAAGCTTTCTTT
NA NA TRBJ2-7 TRBV2 CASSRPDNLYEQYF TGTGCCAGCAGTCGCCCCGACAACCTGTACGAGCAGTACTTC
NA NA TRBJ2-7 TRBV19 CASSIVLPGHVSYEQYF TGTGCCAGTAGTATAGTTTTGCCGGGACACGTCTCCTACGAGCAGTACTTC
TRBD1 NA TRBJ2-7 TRBV28 CASSFPGQGTREQYF TGTGCCAGCAGTTTTCCGGGACAGGGGACGCGTGAGCAGTACTTC
NA NA TRBJ2-5 TRBV25-1 CASSGPDSQETQYF TGTGCCAGCAGTGGACCGGACAGTCAAGAGACCCAGTACTTC
TRBD2 NA TRBJ2-7 TRBV9 CASSPTGTSAPLQYF TGTGCCAGCAGCCCAACCGGGACTAGCGCTCCACTGCAGTACTTC
NA NA TRBJ2-5 TRBV6-5 CASSETGRLETQYF TGTGCCAGCAGCGAGACAGGGAGGCTTGAGACCCAGTACTTC